The entry that follows covers one T cell receptor (beta chain) sequence. The sample belongs to a study of blood T cells in healthy people across ages. Next came a second PCR, run for roughly 6 to 11 cycles, which used a sample-barcoded 5' primer along with a J-beta primer mix. TCRdb re-called the 5' RACE reads through MiXCR, storing one row per CDR3 protein. This table holds fewer than 2 million distinct CDR3 sequences, 39% found once. The ends lost 2 bases at V and 2 bases at J; junction bases unmatched: 9. The CDR3 loop spans 16 amino acids. The germline V gene encodes CDR1 LGHNA and CDR2 YSLEER. This chain uses TRBV4-3 with TRBJ2-7, with TRBD1 identical over 7 bases. The TCR was taken from a human donor in good health. The sample taken for sequencing was blood. Here the CDR3 reads CASSQTAGGQAYEQYF. DNA of the CDR3: TGCGCCAGCAGCCAAACCGCAGGGGGTCAGGCCTACGAGCAGTACTTC.